Below, 31 T cell receptor beta chains from the same sample are listed, as sequenced in a study of identical twins. TCRdb ran MiXCR on the 5' RACE reads and lists one entry per CDR3 protein. The top ten hold approximately 0.29% of the sample, which has 1.5 million to 2 million distinct CDR3 sequences, roughly 35% seen once. The sample comprised cord blood. Source of these receptors: a newborn girl in good health.

The chain carries TRBV24-1 and TRBJ2-7; unclear D gene. V dropped 3 bases and J dropped 7 bases, with 12 bases sitting between them. CDR1 is KGHDR and CDR2 is SFDVKD in the germline V gene. CDR3 size: 13 residues. This chain's CDR3 is CATSDRPYNEQYF. DNA of the CDR3: TGTGCCACCAGTGATAGGCCCTACAATGAGCAGTACTTC.

The rearrangement links TRBV9 to TRBJ2-3, with D perhaps matching TRBD2 (5 bases). CDR1 SGDLS and CDR2 YYNGEE come from the germline V gene. This CDR3 has 17 residues. The V gene lost 0 bases and the J gene lost 0 bases, with 14 bases spanning the gap. CDR3 protein: CASSVARFQRSTDTQYF. The CDR3 nucleotides are TGTGCCAGCAGCGTAGCCCGATTTCAGCGGAGCACAGATACGCAGTATTTT.

The chain links TRBV20-1 to TRBJ2-1; perhaps TRBD2 as D (5 bases). The V end was cut by 7 bases, the J end by 4 bases, with 8 bases between. The CDR3 consists of 11 residues. From germline, CDR1 is DFQATT and CDR2 SNEGSKA (reference sequence). The CDR3 DNA is TGCAGTGGGACTGTTTACAATGAGCAGTTCTTC. Residues: CSGTVYNEQFF.

The V call is TRBV2, the J call TRBJ1-2; 7 nucleotides agree with TRBD1. With V trimmed by 6 bases and J by 6 bases, 10 bases remained unmatched. The CDR3 extends over 14 amino acids. Germline lookup yields CDR1 SNHLY and CDR2 FYNNEI. CDR3 DNA sequence: TGTGCCAGCAGGACCCCCGGGACAGAAAATGGCTACACCTTC. Translation gives CASRTPGTENGYTF. Full variable domain (missing parts from reference TRBV2 and TRBJ1-2): EPEVTQTPSHQVTQMGQEVILRCVPISNHLYFYWYRQILGQKVEFLVSFYNNEISEKSEIFDDQFSVERPDGSNFTLKIRSTKLEDSAMYFCASRTPGTENGYTFGSGTRLTVV.

This chain uses TRBV6-5 with TRBJ1-1, with D unclear. Germline V gives CDR1 MNHEY, CDR2 SVGAGI. The V end was cut by 5 bases, the J end by 7 bases, with 11 bases between. The CDR3 totals 12 residues. As DNA, the CDR3 is TGTGCCAGCAGTCCCCAGGAGGTTGAAGCTTTCTTT. Its translation is CASSPQEVEAFF.

CDR3 in DNA: TGCAGTGCTCCCGACAGGGGACAGAGCTCTGGAAACACCATATATTTT. Its protein product is CSAPDRGQSSGNTIYF. V usage is TRBV20-1 and J usage is TRBJ1-3, with 8 bases matching TRBD1. CDR3 length: 16 residues. Germline V gene lookup returns CDR1 DFQATT and CDR2 SNEGSKA (reference sequence). V shed 5 bases, J shed 0 bases, and the junction held 9 bases outside the gene matches.

V is TRBV6-5 and J is TRBJ2-3, with 11 bases lining up with TRBD1. The CDR3 covers 15 residues. V shed 6 bases and J 4 bases; nucleotides not matched to a gene: 6. The germline CDR1 and CDR2 sequences are MNHEY and SVGAGI. This chain's CDR3 is CASREGQGAADTQYF. CDR3 in DNA: TGTGCCAGCAGAGAAGGACAGGGGGCGGCAGATACGCAGTATTTT.

This clonotype has more than one count but fewer than ten. The J gene is TRBJ2-1, the V gene TRBV5-1; TRBD2 agrees at 14 bases. V was pared by 3 bases and J by 5 bases, with 4 bases of the junction left unmatched. The CDR3 is 16 residues long. Looked up from germline, CDR1 is SGHRS and CDR2 is YFSETQ. In nucleotides, the CDR3 is TGCGCCAGCAGCTCGGGACTAGCGGGGGAGAACAATGAGCAGTTCTTC. It translates to CASSSGLAGENNEQFF. Filled out from reference TRBV5-1 and TRBJ2-1, the complete variable domain reads KAGVTQTPRYLIKTRGQQVTLSCSPISGHRSVSWYQQTPGQGLQFLFEYFSETQRNKGNFPGRFSGRQFSNSRSEMNVSTLELGDSALYLCASSSGLAGENNEQFFGPGTRLTVL.

The chain couples TRBV12-5 to TRBJ2-1, with no clear D. V lost 3 bases and J 3 bases, leaving 3 bases between the germline ends. This CDR3 contains 12 residues. Germline lookup yields CDR1 LGHNT and CDR2 FRNRAP. CDR3 sequence (DNA): TGTGCTAGTGGTTTCGGCTACAATGAGCAGTTCTTC. Its protein is CASGFGYNEQFF. Using reference TRBV12-5 and TRBJ2-1 for the parts outside the CDR3, the full variable domain is DARVTQTPRHKVTEMGQEVTMRCQPILGHNTVFWYRQTMMQGLELLAYFRNRAPLDDSGMPKDRFSAEMPDATLATLKIQPSEPRDSAVYFCASGFGYNEQFFGPGTRLTVL.

The chain recombines TRBV14 with TRBJ2-5; 9 bases match TRBD2. The CDR3 covers 19 residues. The V segment lost 1 base and the J segment 1 base; nucleotides outside the gene matches: 13. Germline CDR1 is SGHDN and CDR2 is FVKESK. CDR3 sequence (DNA): TGTGCCAGCAGCCAAGGCCTAGCGGGAATAGCACTTCTCCAAGAGACCCAGTACTTC. Amino acids: CASSQGLAGIALLQETQYF.

J is TRBJ2-1 and V is TRBV20-1, with 15 bases aligning to TRBD2. The CDR3 has 17 amino acids. Germline-derived CDR1 and CDR2 are DFQATT and SNEGSKA (reference sequence). With V trimmed by 1 base and J by 0 bases, 1 base remained unmatched. The DNA of the CDR3 is TGCAGTGCTAGAGGGACTAGCGGGGGGGCCTCCTACAATGAGCAGTTCTTC. Amino acid sequence: CSARGTSGGASYNEQFF.

The gene calls are TRBV13 and TRBJ2-5; 8 bases align to TRBD2. Germline V gene sequence: CDR1 PRHDT, CDR2 FYEKMQ (reference sequence). J lost 3 bases, V lost 6 bases, and 12 bases had no gene match. The CDR3 length is 16 residues. The CDR3 is CASSRRRLATEETQYF. In nucleotides, the CDR3 is TGTGCCAGCAGTAGGAGGCGACTAGCGACTGAAGAGACCCAGTACTTC.

This clonotype appeared a few times. CDR3 nucleotide sequence: TGCAGTGCTATAAGACAGGGAGGCTATGGCTACACCTTC. It is translated as CSAIRQGGYGYTF. The chain uses TRBV20-1 and TRBJ1-2; 7 bases are a match to TRBD1. The CDR3 is made up of 13 amino acids. Losses at the gene ends were 4 bases for V and 4 bases for J; bases not matched to a gene: 6. The germline CDR1 and CDR2 sequences are DFQATT and SNEGSKA (reference sequence).

This clonotype has just a few counts. CDR3 loop: CASSYSRRNYGYTF. The CDR3 DNA follows: TGTGCCAGCAGTTACTCGAGACGGAACTATGGCTACACCTTC. The chain employs TRBV6-2 or TRBV6-3 and TRBJ1-2; no reliable D call. V lost 0 bases and J lost 2, with 7 bases in between. Germline-derived CDR1 and CDR2 are MNHEY and SVGEGT. This CDR3 has 14 amino acids.

The chain recombines TRBV4-2 with TRBJ2-3; 7 bases align to TRBD2. The CDR3 has 15 residues. CDR1 LGHNA and CDR2 YNFKEQ come from the germline V gene. V dropped 1 base and J dropped 2; count of bases not matched to a gene: 3. The DNA of the CDR3 is TGTGCCAGCAGCCAAGTCGAGCGGGACACAGATACGCAGTATTTT. This encodes CASSQVERDTDTQYF.

The rearrangement joins TRBV20-1 to TRBJ2-7; D tentatively fits TRBD1 or TRBD2 (5 bases each). The CDR3 loop spans 15 amino acids. V lost 0 bases and J lost 13, with 25 bases in between. Germline CDR1 is DFQATT and CDR2 is SNEGSKA (reference sequence). The DNA for the CDR3 is TGCAGTGCTAGAGATCCGACCACCTTAGGGGAGACCCACTACTTC. This encodes CSARDPTTLGETHYF.

This clonotype was picked up a small number of times. The chain recombines TRBV5-6 with TRBJ2-1, with no clear D. From germline, CDR1 is SGHDT and CDR2 YYEEEE. There are 15 residues in the CDR3. With 2 bases removed from V and 4 bases from J, the gap between germline ends came to 13 bases. The CDR3: CASSLRYAIYNEQFF. In DNA, the CDR3 is TGTGCCAGCAGCTTAAGGTATGCCATTTACAATGAGCAGTTCTTC.

Notes on this clonotype: A read error may explain this, as a much larger clone is one base away. The V and J genes are TRBV12-3 or TRBV12-4 and TRBJ2-3, with unresolved D. Trimming left V 7 bases short and J 7 bases short, with 12 bases between. The CDR3 loop spans 12 amino acids. This CDR3 is CASTLGNNTQYF. The CDR3 bases are TGTGCCAGCACCTTAGGAAACAATACGCAGTATTTT.

This clonotype was observed a few times. The chain links TRBV4-1 to TRBJ1-1, with 9 bases lining up with TRBD1. Germline-derived CDR1 and CDR2 are MGHRA and YSYEKL. There are 15 residues in the CDR3. V lost 4 bases and J lost 4; bases outside the gene matches: 7. The CDR3: CASSPGQGPFTEAFF. CDR3 coding DNA: TGCGCCAGCAGCCCGGGACAGGGCCCCTTCACTGAAGCTTTCTTT.

V and J are TRBV3-1 and TRBJ2-7; the D is unclear. V lost 3 bases, J lost 7 bases, and 7 bases lay in between. Germline V lookup: CDR1 LGHDT, CDR2 YNNKEL (reference sequence). CDR3 length equals 11 residues. The CDR3: CASSQPEEQYF. CDR3 nucleotides: TGTGCCAGCAGCCAGCCAGAAGAGCAGTACTTC.

This clonotype was seen a handful of times. The genes are TRBV12-3 or TRBV12-4 and TRBJ2-7, with a possible D match to TRBD2 (6 bases). This CDR3 is 12 amino acids long. Trimming stripped 6 bases from V and 5 bases from J, with 11 bases between. The CDR3 reads CASSRDFHEQYF. For the CDR3, the DNA is TGTGCCAGCAGCAGGGACTTCCACGAGCAGTACTTC.

The rearrangement links TRBV5-6 to TRBJ2-7; D remains ambiguous. The CDR3 consists of 10 residues. Trimming stripped 8 bases from V and 7 bases from J, with 10 bases between. Germline values: CDR1 SGHDT, CDR2 YYEEEE. CDR3 in amino acids: CASPPPEQYF. CDR3 nucleotides: TGTGCCAGTCCCCCCCCTGAGCAGTACTTC.

This clonotype has a handful of counts. The J gene is TRBJ2-2, the V gene TRBV3-1; D perhaps matches TRBD1 (6 bases). The germline V and J ends were trimmed by 7 bases and 6 bases, with 12 bases remaining between them. Germline CDR1 reads LGHDT; CDR2 reads YNNKEL (reference sequence). This CDR3 contains 13 residues. The CDR3 DNA follows: TGTGCCAGCAACCAGGGGAGCGCCGGGGAGCTGTTTTTT. Translating gives CASNQGSAGELFF.

This chain connects TRBV20-1 to TRBJ1-6; 9 nucleotides match TRBD1. The CDR3 has 14 residues. V dropped 4 bases and J dropped 16; count of bases not matched to a gene: 14. Germline V CDR1 and CDR2: DFQATT, SNEGSKA (reference sequence). The CDR3 region has the DNA TGCAGTGCTAAGACCCGGGACAGGGTCACAGGGCTCCACTTT. Translation gives CSAKTRDRVTGLHF.

The chain uses TRBV7-8 and TRBJ2-1; possible D gene TRBD2, 5 bases. Deletions cut 5 bases from V and 5 bases from J, with 19 bases between. This CDR3 has 16 residues. Germline CDR1 SGHVS, CDR2 FQNEAQ. The CDR3 DNA reads TGTGCCAGCAGCCCGTCGCGACTATTCGGAAACAATGAGCAGTTCTTC. Protein: CASSPSRLFGNNEQFF.

This chain links TRBV6-1 with TRBJ2-7, with D hard to call. The CDR3 totals 15 residues. V dropped 4 bases and J dropped 4 bases, with 17 bases sitting between them. Germline V gene lookup returns CDR1 MNHNS and CDR2 SASEGT. The CDR3 nucleotides read TGTGCCAGCAGTGTTGAGGCCGCGGCCACATACGAGCAGTACTTC. It encodes CASSVEAAATYEQYF.

This clonotype was detected many times. This chain joins TRBV9 and TRBJ2-7; D possibly corresponds to TRBD1 (6 bases). V lost 0 bases, J lost 5 bases, and 12 bases lay in between. This CDR3 has 14 amino acids. Per germline, CDR1 SGDLS and CDR2 YYNGEE. CDR3 in amino acids: CASSVGQVYHEQYF. As DNA, the CDR3 is TGTGCCAGCAGCGTAGGACAGGTTTACCACGAGCAGTACTTC.

The V and J genes are TRBV25-1 and TRBJ2-1; 7 bases line up with TRBD2. Germline-derived CDR1 and CDR2 are MGHDK and SYGVNS. Trimming cost V 1 base and J 0 bases; bases outside gene matches: 9. This CDR3 region has 18 residues. CDR3 sequence reads: CASSEFAGVAGSYNEQFF. The CDR3 bases are TGTGCCAGCAGTGAATTTGCGGGGGTAGCGGGCTCCTACAATGAGCAGTTCTTC.

This clonotype has ten or more counts. The chain recombines TRBV11-2 with TRBJ2-7; D is undetermined. CDR1 and CDR2 from the germline V gene are SGHAT and FQNNGV. V lost 5 bases and J lost 3, with 2 bases in between. The CDR3 contains 10 residues. The CDR3: CASSHYEQYF. DNA for the CDR3: TGTGCCAGCAGCCACTACGAGCAGTACTTC.

In its sample, this clonotype was seen many times. The V call is TRBV4-1, the J call TRBJ2-7; D gene ambiguous. Germline values: CDR1 MGHRA, CDR2 YSYEKL. The CDR3 has 13 residues. V was pared by 1 base and J by 2 bases, with 6 bases between. The CDR3 bases are TGCGCCAGCAGCCAAGTTGGCACCTACGAGCAGTACTTC. Its translation is CASSQVGTYEQYF.

This clonotype has more than one count but fewer than ten. The V call is TRBV5-1, the J call TRBJ2-1, with D perhaps matching TRBD1 (8 bases). The germline V gene has CDR1 SGHRS and CDR2 YFSETQ. The CDR3 is 16 residues long. Trimming took 1 base from V and 5 from J, leaving 16 bases between them. This CDR3 is CASSLRQGRGDNEQFF. The CDR3 bases are TGCGCCAGCAGCTTGCGACAGGGGAGGGGTGACAATGAGCAGTTCTTC.